This TCR beta chain comes out of a study of blood T cells in healthy people across ages. Study-wide findings and caveats: Older individuals had lower TCR beta diversity per million T cells (the decline was roughly linear).

Using a J-beta primer mix together with a sample-barcoded 5' primer, a second PCR was run for about 6 to 11 cycles. Every cDNA molecule carried a tag from a template-switch adaptor bearing 12 random nucleotides. TCRdb independently ran MiXCR on the 5' RACE reads; one entry per CDR3 protein. The table lists about 1,500,000 distinct CDR3 sequences, 40% to 50% of them singletons, with 7.9% in the top ten. In its sample, this clonotype was seen a few times. The antigen remains undetermined. CDR3 length: 13 amino acids. The V gene's germline CDR1 is ENHRY and CDR2 SYGVKD. V was cut by 6 bases and J by 0 bases, with 9 bases left in between.

This rearrangement joins TRBV10-3 to TRBJ2-7; D gene unclear. The sample comprised blood. The clonotype comes from a woman aged 18-29 years in good health. Here the CDR3 DNA reads TGTGCCATCAGAATTAGGAGCTCCTACGAGCAGTACTTC. This encodes CAIRIRSSYEQYF.